Listed below are T cell receptor beta chains from one sample, sequenced in a study of blood T cell repertoires in COVID-19. Some clones are missing from TCRdb's copy, which holds only in-frame ones; the method was immunoSEQ multiplex PCR. The repertoire consists of 270,000 or so clones, with 85% to 95% occurring once and the leading ten covering about 3%. The material sequenced was PBMCs or T cells enriched from blood (not recorded which). The origin of the receptors is a man aged 40-49 years who had been exposed to COVID-19. Both conserved end residues are part of each CDR3. The D gene is left open where the match is weak. The size field is filled for only some rows; it gives once, few, many or a size class.

V gene	clone size	J gene	CDR3 length	D gene	CDR3 DNA	CDR3 protein
TRBV9	once	TRBJ2-1	13	.	TGTGCCAGCAGCGTAGGTACTTTAAATGAGCAGTTCTTC	CASSVGTLNEQFF
TRBV30	once	TRBJ1-3	14	.	TGTGCCTGGAGTGTATCGTCAGGGGTGCACACCATATATTTT	CAWSVSSGVHTIYF
TRBV5-6	.	TRBJ2-1	16	.	TGTGCCAGCAGCTTTCAGCGGGTGCGGAGTTACAATGAGCAGTTCTTC	CASSFQRVRSYNEQFF
TRBV7-8	.	TRBJ1-6	16	.	TGTGCCAGCAGCTTGTTACGGAGCTCCTATAATTCACCCCTCCACTTT	CASSLLRSSYNSPLHF
TRBV7-9	few	TRBJ2-7	19	TRBD2	TGTGCCAGCAGCTCTAGCCTGATAACCGGGACTAGCGGAACCTACGAGCAGTACTTC	CASSSSLITGTSGTYEQYF
TRBV5-4	.	TRBJ2-3	14	.	TGTGCCAGCAGCCCTGGTCAGGGGACAGATACGCAGTATTTT	CASSPGQGTDTQYF
TRBV4-1	.	TRBJ1-2	15	.	TGCGCCAGCAGCCATCGGGACAAATTTGGGTATGGCTACACCTTC	CASSHRDKFGYGYTF
TRBV5-5	.	TRBJ1-5	14	TRBD1	TGTGCCAGCAGCCACGGACAGGGCAATCAGCCCCAGCATTTT	CASSHGQGNQPQHF
TRBV29-1	.	TRBJ1-2	13	.	TGCAGCGTTGCACGCAGGGCGAACTATGGCTACACCTTC	CSVARRANYGYTF
TRBV5-4	.	TRBJ1-1	14	.	TGTGCCAGCAGCTCCCAACAGGGATTACGAGAAGCTTTCTTT	CASSSQQGLREAFF
TRBV6-5	few	TRBJ1-1	16	.	TGTGCCAGCAGTTACTCGTTTGCGGGGGACGGCACTGAAGCTTTCTTT	CASSYSFAGDGTEAFF
TRBV11-3	.	TRBJ2-7	13	.	TGTGCCAGCAGCTTAGACGGGGACTACGAGCAGTACTTC	CASSLDGDYEQYF
TRBV6-2/TRBV6-3	.	TRBJ2-3	16	TRBD2	TGTGCCAGCAGTTATCCGCTAGCGGGAGTCGAGGGTACGCAGTATTTT	CASSYPLAGVEGTQYF
TRBV10-3	.	TRBJ1-2	15	.	TGTGCCATCAGTGAGTCGAACAGGGCAGACTATGGCTACACCTTC	CAISESNRADYGYTF
TRBV28	.	TRBJ2-7	14	TRBD2	TGTGCCAGCAGTCGAGCGGGAGGGCAGGACGAGCAGTACTTC	CASSRAGGQDEQYF
TRBV10-1	.	TRBJ2-4	18	TRBD1	TGCGCCAGCAGTGAGTCCTTGAGAGAGGGGGCGACCAAAAACATTCAGTACTTC	CASSESLREGATKNIQYF
TRBV6-1	.	TRBJ1-2	17	TRBD1	TGTGCCAGCAGTGATAAGGGACAGGGATATTGGAACTATGGCTACACCTTC	CASSDKGQGYWNYGYTF
TRBV27	.	TRBJ1-5	16	.	TGTGCCAGCAGTTTAGGGAGATTGGGAAACAATCAGCCCCAGCATTTT	CASSLGRLGNNQPQHF
TRBV11-3	.	TRBJ1-3	16	TRBD1	TGTGCCAGCAGCTTGGATGCAGGGGGCTCTGGAAACACCATATATTTT	CASSLDAGGSGNTIYF
TRBV3-1/TRBV3-2	.	TRBJ2-2	15	.	TGTGCCAGCAGCCAAGTCCCCGGGGAGACCGGGGAGCTGTTTTTT	CASSQVPGETGELFF
TRBV7-8	.	TRBJ2-7	12	TRBD2	TGTGCCAGCAGCCAAGTAGCGGGCGAGCAGTACTTC	CASSQVAGEQYF
TRBV4-3	.	TRBJ2-7	16	.	TGCGCCAGCAGCCAATGGTATCGTGACAATGCGTACGAGCAGTACTTC	CASSQWYRDNAYEQYF